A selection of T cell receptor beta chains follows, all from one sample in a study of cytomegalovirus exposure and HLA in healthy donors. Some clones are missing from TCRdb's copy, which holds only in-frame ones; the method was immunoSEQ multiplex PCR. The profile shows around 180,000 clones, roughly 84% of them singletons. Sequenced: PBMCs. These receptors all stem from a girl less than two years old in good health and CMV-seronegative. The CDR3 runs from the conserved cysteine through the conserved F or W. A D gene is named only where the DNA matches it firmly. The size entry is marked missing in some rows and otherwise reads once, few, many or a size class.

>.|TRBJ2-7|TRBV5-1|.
TGCGCCAGCAGCTTGTGGAGGGAACGCGAGCAGTACTTC
CASSLWREREQYF
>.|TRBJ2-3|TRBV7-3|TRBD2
TGTGCCAGCAGCTTAACGGGAACTAGCGGGAGTAAAGATACGCAGTATTTT
CASSLTGTSGSKDTQYF
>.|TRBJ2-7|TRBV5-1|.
TGCGCCAGCAGCCGGACTATGAACTCCTACGAGCAGTACTTC
CASSRTMNSYEQYF
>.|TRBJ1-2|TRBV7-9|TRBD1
TGTGCCAGCAGCCCAGGGGGCGGCTATGGCTACACCTTC
CASSPGGGYGYTF
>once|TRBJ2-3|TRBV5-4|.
TGTGCCAGCAGCTTGCGGGGCACAGATACGCAGTATTTT
CASSLRGTDTQYF
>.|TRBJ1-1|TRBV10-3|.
TGTGCCATCAGTGAATCGGGGGCTGAAGCTTTCTTT
CAISESGAEAFF
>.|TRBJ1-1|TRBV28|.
TGTGCCAGCAAGCACACTATGAACACTGAAGCTTTCTTT
CASKHTMNTEAFF
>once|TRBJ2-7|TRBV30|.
TGTGCCTGGAGTGTCGGGGGTCTGTCCTACGAGCAGTACTTC
CAWSVGGLSYEQYF
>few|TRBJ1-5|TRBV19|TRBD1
TGTGCCAGTAGTCCAGGGACAGGGGGCTATCAGCCCCAGCATTTT
CASSPGTGGYQPQHF
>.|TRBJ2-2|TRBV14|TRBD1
TGTGCCAGCAGCCGACAGGGGGCAGGACCGAACACCGGGGAGCTGTTTTTT
CASSRQGAGPNTGELFF
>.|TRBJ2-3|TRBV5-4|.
TGTGCCAGCAGCTTGGCTAGGAGTTTCCCAGATACGCAGTATTTT
CASSLARSFPDTQYF
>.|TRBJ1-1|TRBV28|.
TGTGCCAGCAGCCCTTTTCGCATCTACCTGATTGAAGCTTTCTTT
CASSPFRIYLIEAFF
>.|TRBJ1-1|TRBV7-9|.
TGTGCCAGCAACCTTGGACTGTCGAACACTGAAGCTTTCTTT
CASNLGLSNTEAFF
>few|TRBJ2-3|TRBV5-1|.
TGCGCCAGCAGCTTGGAGACAGGCACAGATACGCAGTATTTT
CASSLETGTDTQYF
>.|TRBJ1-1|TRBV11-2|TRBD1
TGTGCCAGCAGCCTGCCGGGACAGGCGAACGCCCCTGAAGCTTTCTTT
CASSLPGQANAPEAFF
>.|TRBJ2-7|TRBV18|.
TGTGCCAGCTCAGGTCCCAGTGTACAGCTTGCCTACGAGCAGTACTTC
CASSGPSVQLAYEQYF
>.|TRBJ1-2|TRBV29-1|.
TGCAGCGTTGAAGAGCACAGGGACTATGGCTACACCTTC
CSVEEHRDYGYTF
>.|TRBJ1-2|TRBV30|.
TGTGCCTGGGACCCGGGTCATGGCTACACCTTC
CAWDPGHGYTF
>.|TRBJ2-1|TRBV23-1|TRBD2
TGCGCCAGCAGTCAACCCCACTCCGGGACTAGCGGGAGTTTCCCCTACAATGAGCAGTTCTTC
CASSQPHSGTSGSFPYNEQFF
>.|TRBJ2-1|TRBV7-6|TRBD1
TGTGCCAGCAGCCCCCTACCACAGGGGGATGAGCAGTTCTTC
CASSPLPQGDEQFF
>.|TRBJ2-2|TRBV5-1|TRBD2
TGCGCCAGCAGCTTGCGGGGGGGCCTTACCGGGGAGCTGTTTTTT
CASSLRGGLTGELFF
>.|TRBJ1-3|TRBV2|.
TGTGCCAGCAATTCGGTATCAGGGCCCGGAAACACCATATATTTT
CASNSVSGPGNTIYF
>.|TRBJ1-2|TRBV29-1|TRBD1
TGCAGCGTTGGTACAGGGGGCCTGCATGGCTACACCTTC
CSVGTGGLHGYTF
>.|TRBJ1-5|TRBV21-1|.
TGTGCCAGCAGCTTCCGGGAGGGGGGGGCGTACTGTCAGCCCCAGCATTTT
CASSFREGGAYCQPQHF
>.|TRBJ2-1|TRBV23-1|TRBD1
TGCGCCAGCAGTCATGGGGACAGCTCCTACAATGAGCAGTTCTTC
CASSHGDSSYNEQFF
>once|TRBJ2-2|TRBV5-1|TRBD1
TGCGCCAGCAGCACCGGACAGGGGACCGGGGAGCTGTTTTTT
CASSTGQGTGELFF
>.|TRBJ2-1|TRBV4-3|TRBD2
TGCGCCAGCAGCCAAAGACTAGCGGGGGGCTCCTACAATGAGCAGTTCTTC
CASSQRLAGGSYNEQFF
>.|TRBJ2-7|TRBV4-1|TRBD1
TGCGCCAGCAGCCAAGAGGCAGGGGGCCCACTTTCCTACGAGCAGTACTTC
CASSQEAGGPLSYEQYF
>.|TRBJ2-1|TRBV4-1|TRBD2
TGCGCCAGCAGCCAAGCTAGCGGGAGTTTTTACAATGAGCAGTTCTTC
CASSQASGSFYNEQFF
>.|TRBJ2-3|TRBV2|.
TGTGCCAGCAGTGACGGGGGTTCTAGCACAGATACGCAGTATTTT
CASSDGGSSTDTQYF
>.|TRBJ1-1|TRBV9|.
TGTGCCAGCAGCGTAGCAGTCGGAGCTGAAGCTTTCTTT
CASSVAVGAEAFF
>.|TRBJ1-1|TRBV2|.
TGTGCCAGCAGTAGCAGACAGAGAAACACTGAAGCTTTCTTT
CASSSRQRNTEAFF
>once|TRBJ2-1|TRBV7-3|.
TGTGCCAGCAGCTTAACCCCGACTAGTTCCGAAAATGAGCAGTTCTTC
CASSLTPTSSENEQFF
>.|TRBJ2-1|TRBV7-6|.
TGTGCCAGCAGCTTCGCGGGGCAAGAGCAGTTCTTC
CASSFAGQEQFF
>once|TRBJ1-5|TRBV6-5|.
TGTGCCAGCAGGCCTACAGGGTACAATCAGCCCCAGCATTTT
CASRPTGYNQPQHF
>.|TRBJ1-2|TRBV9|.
TGTGCCAGCAGCGTAGGAGTAGAGCCCTATGGCTACACCTTC
CASSVGVEPYGYTF
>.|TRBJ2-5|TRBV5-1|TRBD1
TGCGCCAGCAGCATAGACAGGGGGGATGAGACCCAGTACTTC
CASSIDRGDETQYF
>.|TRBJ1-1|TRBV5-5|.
TGTGCCAGCAGCCGATCATGGCTCGGGTGGTACACTGAAGCTTTCTTT
CASSRSWLGWYTEAFF
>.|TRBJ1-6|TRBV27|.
TGTGCCAGCAGTTTTTTCGGGGGGAGTAATTCACCCCTCCACTTT
CASSFFGGSNSPLHF